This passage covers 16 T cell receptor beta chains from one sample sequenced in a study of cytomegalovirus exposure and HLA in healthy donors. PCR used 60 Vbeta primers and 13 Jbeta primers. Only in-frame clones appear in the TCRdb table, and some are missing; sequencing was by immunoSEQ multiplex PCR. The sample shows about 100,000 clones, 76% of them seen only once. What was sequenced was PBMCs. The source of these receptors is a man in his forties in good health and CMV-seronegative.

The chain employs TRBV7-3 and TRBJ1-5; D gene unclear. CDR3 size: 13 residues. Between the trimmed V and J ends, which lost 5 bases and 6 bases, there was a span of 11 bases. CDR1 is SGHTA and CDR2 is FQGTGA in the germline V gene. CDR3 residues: CASSINSVQPQHF. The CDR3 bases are TGTGCCAGCAGCATAAACTCGGTTCAGCCCCAGCATTTT.

The CDR3 sequence is CASSQEAGFQETQYF. The CDR3 nucleotides are TGTGCCAGCAGCCAGGAGGCGGGGTTCCAAGAGACCCAGTACTTC. The chain combines TRBV5-4 with TRBJ2-5, with D perhaps TRBD2 (6 bases). This CDR3 has 15 residues. Trimming stripped 4 bases from V and 1 base from J, with 14 bases between. Per germline, CDR1 SGHNT and CDR2 YYREEE (reference sequence).

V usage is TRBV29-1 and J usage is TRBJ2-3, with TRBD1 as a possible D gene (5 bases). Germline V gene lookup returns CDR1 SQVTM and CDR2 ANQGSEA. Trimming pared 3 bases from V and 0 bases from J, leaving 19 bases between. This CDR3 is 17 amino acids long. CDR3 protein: CSVDEDRQQESTDTQYF. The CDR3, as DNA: TGCAGCGTTGACGAAGATCGGCAACAGGAGAGCACAGATACGCAGTATTTT.

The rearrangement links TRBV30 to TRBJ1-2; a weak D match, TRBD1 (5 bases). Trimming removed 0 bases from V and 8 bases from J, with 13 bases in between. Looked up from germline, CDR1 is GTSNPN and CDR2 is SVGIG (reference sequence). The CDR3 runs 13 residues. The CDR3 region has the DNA TGTGCCTGGAGTGTGGGGCAGGAGGGCGGCTACACCTTC. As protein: CAWSVGQEGGYTF. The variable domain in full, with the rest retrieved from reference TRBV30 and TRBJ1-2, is SQTIHQWPATLVQPVGSPLSLECTVEGTSNPNLYWYRQAAGRGLQLLFYSVGIGQISSEVPQNLSASRPQDRQFILSSKKLLLSDSGFYLCAWSVGQEGGYTFGSGTRLTVV.

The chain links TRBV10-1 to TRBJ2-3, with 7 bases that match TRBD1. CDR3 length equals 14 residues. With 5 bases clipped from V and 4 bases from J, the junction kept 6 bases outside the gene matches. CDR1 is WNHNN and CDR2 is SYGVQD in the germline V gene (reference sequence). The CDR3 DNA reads TGCGCCAGCAGTCCGTCAGGGGGAGCAGATACGCAGTATTTT. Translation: CASSPSGGADTQYF.

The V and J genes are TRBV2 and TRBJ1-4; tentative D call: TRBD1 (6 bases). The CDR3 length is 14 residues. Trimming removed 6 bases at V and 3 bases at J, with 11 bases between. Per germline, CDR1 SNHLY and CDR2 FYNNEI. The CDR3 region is CASRARGANEKLFF. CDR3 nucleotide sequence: TGTGCCAGCAGGGCCAGGGGAGCTAATGAAAAACTGTTTTTT.

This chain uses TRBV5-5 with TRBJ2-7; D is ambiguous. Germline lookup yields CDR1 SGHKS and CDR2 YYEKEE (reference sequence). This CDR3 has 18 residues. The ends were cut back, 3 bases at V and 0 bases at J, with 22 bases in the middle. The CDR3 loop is CASSSSFRVLLHSYEQYV. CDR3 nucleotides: TGTGCCAGCAGCTCGTCATTCCGGGTCCTACTTCACTCCTACGAGCAGTACGTC.

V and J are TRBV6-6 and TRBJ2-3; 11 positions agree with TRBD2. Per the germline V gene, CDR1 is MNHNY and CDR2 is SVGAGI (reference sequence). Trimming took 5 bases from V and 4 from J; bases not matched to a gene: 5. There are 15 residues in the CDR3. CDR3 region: CASSPGLADADTQYF. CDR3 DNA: TGTGCCAGCAGTCCGGGACTAGCGGACGCAGATACGCAGTATTTT.

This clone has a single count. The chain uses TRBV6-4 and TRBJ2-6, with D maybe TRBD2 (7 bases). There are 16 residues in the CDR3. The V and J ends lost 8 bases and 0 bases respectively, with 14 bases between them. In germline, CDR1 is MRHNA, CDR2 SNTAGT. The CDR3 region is CASGGGGDSGANVLTF. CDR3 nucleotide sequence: TGTGCCAGCGGAGGGGGGGGAGACTCTGGGGCCAACGTCCTGACTTTC.

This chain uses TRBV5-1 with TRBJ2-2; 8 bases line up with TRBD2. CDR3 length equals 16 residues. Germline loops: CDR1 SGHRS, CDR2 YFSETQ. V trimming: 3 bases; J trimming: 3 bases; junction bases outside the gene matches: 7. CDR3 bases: TGCGCCAGCAGCTGGGAGAGCGGGGGAGACACCGGGGAGCTGTTTTTT. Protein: CASSWESGGDTGELFF.

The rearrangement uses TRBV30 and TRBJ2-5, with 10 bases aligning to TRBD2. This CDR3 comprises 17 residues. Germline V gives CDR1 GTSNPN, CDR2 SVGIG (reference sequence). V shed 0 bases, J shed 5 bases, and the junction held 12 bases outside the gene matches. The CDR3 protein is CAWSVGASGGPGETQYF. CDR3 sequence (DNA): TGTGCCTGGAGTGTAGGAGCTAGCGGGGGTCCGGGGGAGACCCAGTACTTC.

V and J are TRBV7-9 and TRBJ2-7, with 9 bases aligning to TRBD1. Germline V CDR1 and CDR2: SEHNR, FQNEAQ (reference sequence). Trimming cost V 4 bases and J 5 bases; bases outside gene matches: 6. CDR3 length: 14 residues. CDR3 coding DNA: TGTGCCAGCAGCTCCACAGGGGGCGTTGACGAGCAGTACTTC. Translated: CASSSTGGVDEQYF.

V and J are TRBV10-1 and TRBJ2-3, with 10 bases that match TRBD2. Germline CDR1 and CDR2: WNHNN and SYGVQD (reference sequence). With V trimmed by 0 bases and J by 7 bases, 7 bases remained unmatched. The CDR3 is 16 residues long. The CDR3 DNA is TGCGCCAGCAGTGAGTCGCAGCGGGGGGGACTTCATACGCAGTATTTT. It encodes CASSESQRGGLHTQYF.

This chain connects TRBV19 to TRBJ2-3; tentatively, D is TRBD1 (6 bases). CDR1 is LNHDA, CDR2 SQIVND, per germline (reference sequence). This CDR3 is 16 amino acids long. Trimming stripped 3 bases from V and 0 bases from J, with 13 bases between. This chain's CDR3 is CASSMTAGVSTDTQYF. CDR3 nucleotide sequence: TGTGCCAGTAGTATGACGGCAGGGGTTAGCACAGATACGCAGTATTTT. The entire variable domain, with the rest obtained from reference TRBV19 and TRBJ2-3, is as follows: DGGITQSPKYLFRKEGQNVTLSCEQNLNHDAMYWYRQDPGQGLRLIYYSQIVNDFQKGDIAEGYSVSREKKESFPLTVTSAQKNPTAFYLCASSMTAGVSTDTQYFGPGTRLTVL.

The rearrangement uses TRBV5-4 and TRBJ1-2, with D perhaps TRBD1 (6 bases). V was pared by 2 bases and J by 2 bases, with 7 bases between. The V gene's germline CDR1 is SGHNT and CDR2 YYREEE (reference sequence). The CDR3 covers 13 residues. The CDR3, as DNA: TGTGCCAGCAGCTTAGGACAGAACTATGGCTACACCTTC. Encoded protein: CASSLGQNYGYTF.

The CDR3 loop is CASRREQQANTEAFF. CDR3 nucleotide sequence: TGCGCCAGCCGACGGGAACAGCAGGCGAACACTGAAGCTTTCTTT. The V gene is TRBV5-1, the J gene TRBJ1-1; D gene ambiguous. The CDR3 is 15 amino acids. Germline V gene lookup returns CDR1 SGHRS and CDR2 YFSETQ. Deletions cut 7 bases from V and 1 base from J, with 17 bases between.